This TCR beta chain was sequenced during a study of T cell responses to AZD1222 COVID-19 vaccine listed by TCRdb under 2021. A note on the overall study: AZD1222 recipients whose second dose came at about 4 weeks and those whose second dose came at about 12 weeks were combined into one group, since spike-specific TCR depth and breadth did not differ between the two schedules. A total of 230 to 250 trial participants underwent TCR sequencing, of whom some 200 had received two doses of AZD1222 and around 26 had received two doses of the MenACWY control vaccine. Trial participants were enrolled by age into subgroups of 18-55, 56-69 and 70-plus years, and roughly 150, 30 and 60 TCR-sequenced participants, respectively, were included in these subgroups. The investigation overall reported the following: Conclusions about previously exposed vaccinees are limited, since just a handful of AZD1222 recipients were seropositive for SARS-CoV-2 at baseline. Because no samples from the day 14 peak response were available, repertoires could be characterized only after the peak T cell response. In the small 56-69-year group, the increase in depth fell short of significance, most likely because of low power. Reportedly, close to half of the unique spike-specific TCRs recognized epitopes lying outside the regions that are mutated in the B.1.351 and B.1.1.7 variants. Spike-specific TCR breadth and depth rose significantly after two AZD1222 doses compared with day 0 and with MenACWY recipients. The vaccine-associated CD4 TCRs covered the entire spike protein, and the dominant responses fell in regions 160-218 and 743-854. Participants were mostly white British and included more females than males, and it was suggested by the authors that clonal diversity may have been underestimated.

Worth noting for this clone: It has no known antigen specificity. Per-base quality was not reported, and no clone a single base away is much larger than it.

Reading the label with the study, this specimen's time point is: baseline before first vaccination. The vaccinee samples were drawn from two UK trials, COV001 and COV002, one of which was a single-blind randomized controlled phase 2/3 trial testing AZD1222 (ChAdOx1 nCoV-19) in healthy adults. For TCRbeta chain sequencing, PBMC samples were collected from trial participants at day 0 and at day 28 after the second dose. The CDR3 numbers 15 residues from cysteine through phenylalanine. Only the CDR3 portion is preserved as DNA: 45 bases, with reading frame beginning at the first base. The junction shows trimming of 0 bases on V and 2 bases on J, plus 10 bases between the germline ends. The germline V gene yields MNHEY for CDR1 and SVGAGI for CDR2. The CDR3 regions of human TCRbeta chains were analyzed by immunosequencing. Turning to the authors' computational methods: Repertoire TCRs were checked for matches against a reference library of SARS-CoV-2-specific TCRs that had been generated using the MIRA antigen-specificity platform. Breadth was defined as the fraction of unique TCRs that were SARS-CoV-2-associated, and depth was defined as the fraction of total T cells that were SARS-CoV-2-associated. Using the MIRA data, every spike-specific TCR was mapped to the spike region that the TCR reacted to and assigned to either a CD4 or a CD8 class. Log10-transformed breadth and depth values were compared by one-way ANOVA with Sidak's multiple comparisons tests. TCRdb took this table from immuneACCESS and kept in-frame rearrangements with V and J called. Such tables lack part of the clones; where checked against another copy, unresolved V genes explain under half of the gap, and the rest is unexplained. Clonal size and the V and J genes are those of that table, whereas D and trimming came from the DNA. The sample records 100,000 or so clones, 85% to 90% of which are singletons. The ten top clones hold over 15% of the sample.

This receptor was identified in an adult in good health. The sequenced sample was peripheral blood, obtained on day 0 of AZD1222 vaccination. The chain uses TRBV6-5 and TRBJ1-1; the D gene is unclear. The encoded CDR3 is CASSYSWRTNTEAFF. The nucleotide sequence reads TGTGCCAGCAGTTACTCTTGGCGGACCAACACTGAAGCTTTCTTT.